This T cell receptor (beta chain) comes out of a study of beta chain features in type 1 diabetes. Study-level results: Significant though moderate, a shortening of TCRB CDR3s appeared in all four CD4+ subsets of Type 1 diabetes patients.

Reverse transcribing all isolated RNA meant expressed TCRB transcripts were sequenced. Sequencing used immunoSEQ multiplex PCR; TCRdb keeps in-frame clones, though not all of them. Found here are about 160,000 clones, 7% to 9% of them singletons; the top ten hold approximately 0.54%. This clone has just a few counts. Its antigen is currently unknown. V dropped 4 bases and J dropped 10 bases, with 17 bases sitting between them. CDR1 and CDR2 from the germline V gene are SNHLY and FYNNEI. This CDR3 has 14 amino acids. V and J are TRBV2 and TRBJ2-1; TRBD2 is a possible D gene (6 bases). The TCR was taken from a man younger than 35 with type 1 diabetes. Specimen: central memory CD4+ T cells from blood. The CDR3 nucleotides read TGTGCCAGCAGTGTAACCGGGACTCGAGGGGAGCAGTTCTTC. This encodes CASSVTGTRGEQFF.